These 23 T cell receptor beta chains came from one sample sequenced in a study of blood T cells in healthy people across ages. A sample-barcoded 5' primer and a J-beta primer mix were used in a second PCR of roughly 6 to 11 cycles. MiXCR was run by TCRdb on the 5' RACE reads, yielding one entry per CDR3 protein. The sample yields about 570,000 distinct CDR3 sequences, 27% seen once. The sequencing input was blood. The source is a woman aged 70-85 years in good health.

CDR3 bases: TGTGCCAGCAGCTTAATGGGGGAGCAGAGCTATGGCTACACCTTC. This sequence encodes CASSLMGEQSYGYTF. J is TRBJ1-2 and V is TRBV7-2; tentative D call: TRBD1 (5 bases). The ends were cut back, 2 bases at V and 4 bases at J, with 14 bases in the middle. The germline gives CDR1 SGHTA, CDR2 FQGNSA. The CDR3 runs 15 residues.

The chain employs TRBV11-2 and TRBJ2-1; 10 bases fit TRBD2. Germline CDR1 reads SGHAT; CDR2 reads FQNNGV. The CDR3 loop spans 15 amino acids. Losses at the gene ends were 5 bases for V and 8 bases for J; bases not matched to a gene: 9. As DNA, the CDR3 is TGTGCCAGCAGCGAGAAGCGGGGGGGCCTCTATGAGCAGTTCTTC. Its protein product is CASSEKRGGLYEQFF. The complete variable domain, with remaining parts taken from reference TRBV11-2 and TRBJ2-1, reads EAGVAQSPRYKIIEKRQSVAFWCNPISGHATLYWYQQILGQGPKLLIQFQNNGVVDDSQLPKDRFSAERLKGVDSTLKIQPAKLEDSAVYLCASSEKRGGLYEQFFGPGTRLTVL.

This clonotype was seen repeatedly, ten times or more. Here the CDR3 reads CASSKDKTYEQYF. The CDR3 bases are TGTGCCAGCAGTAAGGACAAAACCTACGAGCAGTACTTC. This chain joins TRBV9 and TRBJ2-7; D may be TRBD1 (5 bases). The CDR3 runs 13 residues. Trimming pared 5 bases from V and 2 bases from J, leaving 11 bases between. Germline V gene data show CDR1 as SGDLS and CDR2 as YYNGEE.

The chain couples TRBV4-3 to TRBJ1-2; weak D call: TRBD1 (5 bases). V was trimmed by 5 bases and J by 11 bases, leaving 18 bases between them. CDR3 length equals 13 residues. Germline V lookup: CDR1 LGHNA, CDR2 YSLEER. CDR3 in DNA: TGCGCCAGCAGCGCGACGGACACCGGTGCGTACACCTTC. As protein: CASSATDTGAYTF.

The chain links TRBV5-1 to TRBJ2-5; tentative D call: TRBD2 (7 bases). With 7 bases removed from V and 5 bases from J, the gap between germline ends came to 18 bases. CDR3 length: 14 residues. In germline, CDR1 is SGHRS, CDR2 YFSETQ. The chain's CDR3 is CASQRNGGPETQYF. CDR3 DNA: TGCGCCAGCCAGAGGAACGGGGGGCCGGAGACCCAGTACTTC. Full variable domain (outside the CDR3, taken from reference TRBV5-1 and TRBJ2-5): KAGVTQTPRYLIKTRGQQVTLSCSPISGHRSVSWYQQTPGQGLQFLFEYFSETQRNKGNFPGRFSGRQFSNSRSEMNVSTLELGDSALYLCASQRNGGPETQYFGPGTRLLVL.

The V gene is TRBV5-1, the J gene TRBJ2-3; 8 bases agree with TRBD2. The V segment lost 4 bases and the J segment 3 bases; nucleotides outside the gene matches: 7. Looked up from germline, CDR1 is SGHRS and CDR2 is YFSETQ. The CDR3 is 15 residues long. CDR3 sequence reads: CASSPNSGETDTQYF. In DNA, the CDR3 is TGCGCCAGCAGCCCCAATAGCGGGGAAACAGATACGCAGTATTTT.

The chain carries TRBV6-5 and TRBJ1-6; a possible D gene is TRBD1 (6 bases). The CDR3 consists of 12 residues. V was clipped by 10 bases and J by 8 bases, with 12 bases between them. Germline loops: CDR1 MNHEY, CDR2 SVGAGI. This chain's CDR3 is CATRGNDSPLHF. The CDR3 nucleotides are TGTGCCACCAGGGGAAACGATTCACCCCTCCACTTT.

The CDR3 DNA is TGTGCCAGCAGGAAGGACAGTAACAATGAAAAACTGTTTTTT. Its translation is CASRKDSNNEKLFF. This sequence joins TRBV6-6 and TRBJ1-4; a possible D gene is TRBD1 (6 bases). In germline, CDR1 is MNHNY, CDR2 SVGAGI (reference sequence). The V end was cut by 6 bases, the J end by 5 bases, with 13 bases between. This CDR3 is 14 amino acids long.

The chain couples TRBV4-3 to TRBJ1-2; 9 bases align to TRBD1. The V gene end was trimmed by 5 bases and the J gene end by 4 bases; junction bases not matched to a gene: 11. The CDR3 has 16 residues. Germline V gene data show CDR1 as LGHNA and CDR2 as YSLEER. The CDR3 region has the DNA TGCGCCAGCAGCGAGGGGTACAGGGGGCGCAGCTATGGCTACACCTTC. Protein product: CASSEGYRGRSYGYTF.

In its sample, this clonotype was seen a few times. The chain carries TRBV3-1 and TRBJ1-1; the D gene is possibly TRBD1 (6 bases). Germline V gene data show CDR1 as LGHDT and CDR2 as YNNKEL (reference sequence). The V gene lost 7 bases and the J gene lost 5 bases, with 17 bases spanning the gap. The CDR3 length is 14 residues. The CDR3 bases are TGTGCCAGCAATGTGGCAGGGGTAAGGACTGAAGCTTTCTTT. This sequence encodes CASNVAGVRTEAFF.

The rearrangement uses TRBV5-1 and TRBJ2-3, with no clear D. The CDR3 length is 15 residues. Trimming shortened V by 0 bases and J by 2 bases, and 10 bases separated the two germline ends. The germline gives CDR1 SGHRS, CDR2 YFSETQ. CDR3 sequence: CASSLGLVNTDTQYF. In nucleotides, the CDR3 is TGCGCCAGCAGCTTGGGACTCGTAAACACAGATACGCAGTATTTT.

This rearrangement joins TRBV9 to TRBJ1-3, with unresolved D. From germline, CDR1 is SGDLS and CDR2 YYNGEE. V was cut by 1 base and J by 3 bases, with 8 bases left in between. The CDR3 contains 14 residues. CDR3 DNA sequence: TGTGCCAGCAGCGTACAGTTGAGTGGAAACACCATATATTTT. Encoded protein: CASSVQLSGNTIYF.

The chain recombines TRBV7-3 with TRBJ2-1, with 8 positions matching TRBD2. V shed 1 base and J 1 base; nucleotides not matched to a gene: 3. CDR1 and CDR2 (germline): SGHTA, FQGTGA. The CDR3 consists of 16 residues. CDR3 region: CASSLIGGASYNEQFF. In DNA, the CDR3 is TGTGCCAGCAGCTTAATCGGGGGGGCGTCCTACAATGAGCAGTTCTTC.

This clonotype was observed a few times. The chain combines TRBV14 with TRBJ1-2, with 7 bases matching TRBD1. The V gene's germline CDR1 is SGHDN and CDR2 FVKESK. After removal of 3 bases from V and 7 bases from J, the junction contained 5 bases not matched to a gene. The CDR3 runs to 13 residues. In DNA form, the CDR3 reads TGTGCCAGCAGCCATACAGGGGACAGTGGCTACACCTTC. Its protein product is CASSHTGDSGYTF.

The rearrangement joins TRBV5-1 to TRBJ1-1, with D possibly TRBD1 on 5 matching bases. V lost 8 bases and J 1 base, leaving 15 bases between the germline ends. The CDR3 totals 14 residues. CDR1 is SGHRS and CDR2 is YFSETQ in the germline V gene. Written as DNA, the CDR3 is TGCGCCAGTACGACCCTGACAGCGAACACTGAAGCTTTCTTT. Encoded protein: CASTTLTANTEAFF.

There are a few counts of this clonotype. V and J are TRBV2 and TRBJ2-3; D is unclear. The germline V gene has CDR1 SNHLY and CDR2 FYNNEI. Trimming pared 2 bases from V and 5 bases from J, leaving 11 bases between. This CDR3 has 14 residues. As DNA, the CDR3 is TGTGCCAGCAGTGAATTGGTATCCCGAGATACGCAGTATTTT. Translating it yields CASSELVSRDTQYF. The whole variable domain, remainder taken from reference TRBV2 and TRBJ2-3, is EPEVTQTPSHQVTQMGQEVILRCVPISNHLYFYWYRQILGQKVEFLVSFYNNEISEKSEIFDDQFSVERPDGSNFTLKIRSTKLEDSAMYFCASSELVSRDTQYFGPGTRLTVL.

The chain joins TRBV4-3 to TRBJ1-2, with D perhaps matching TRBD1 (5 bases). Trimming pared 0 bases from V and 0 bases from J, leaving 17 bases between. Germline CDR1 reads LGHNA; CDR2 reads YSLEER. The CDR3 is 18 residues long. The CDR3 DNA reads TGCGCCAGCAGCCAAGAAGGGAGGGGTTCACAAGCTAACTATGGCTACACCTTC. Its translation is CASSQEGRGSQANYGYTF.

The rearrangement links TRBV28 to TRBJ2-5, with D possibly matching TRBD2 (6 bases). Trimming took 3 bases from V and 4 from J, leaving 15 bases between them. Per the germline V gene, CDR1 is MDHEN and CDR2 is SYDVKM. The CDR3 totals 15 residues. The CDR3 loop is CASSFNVGRGETQYF. CDR3 nucleotide sequence: TGTGCCAGCAGTTTTAACGTCGGGCGGGGAGAGACCCAGTACTTC. Filled out from reference TRBV28 and TRBJ2-5, the complete variable domain reads DVKVTQSSRYLVKRTGEKVFLECVQDMDHENMFWYRQDPGLGLRLIYFSYDVKMKEKGDIPEGYSVSREKKERFSLILESASTNQTSMYLCASSFNVGRGETQYFGPGTRLLVL.

This clonotype appeared a few times. This chain's CDR3 is CASSYSGQGGQETQYF. The CDR3 DNA reads as TGTGCCAGCAGTTACTCTGGACAGGGTGGACAAGAGACCCAGTACTTC. The chain uses TRBV6-2 or TRBV6-3 and TRBJ2-5; 8 bases fit TRBD1. V lost 0 bases to trimming and J lost 2 bases; unmatched junction nucleotides: 5. The CDR3 loop spans 16 amino acids. Germline V gene data show CDR1 as MNHEY and CDR2 as SVGEGT.

The chain is built from TRBV5-1 and TRBJ2-5; perhaps D is TRBD1 or TRBD2 (5 bases each). This CDR3 comprises 13 residues. Germline CDR1 SGHRS, CDR2 YFSETQ. The V gene lost 4 bases and the J gene lost 7 bases, with 14 bases spanning the gap. As DNA, the CDR3 is TGCGCCAGCAGCGACCGGGACCAGGGGACCCAGTACTTC. It translates to CASSDRDQGTQYF.

The rearrangement joins TRBV6-6 to TRBJ1-2; D is unclear. The V and J ends lost 7 bases and 3 bases respectively, with 9 bases between them. This CDR3 is 12 amino acids long. Germline loops: CDR1 MNHNY, CDR2 SVGAGI (reference sequence). For the CDR3, the DNA is TGTGCCAGCACCAAGCCCGACTATGGCTACACCTTC. It encodes CASTKPDYGYTF.

As for this clonotype: A junction boundary mismatches the germline segment, possibly from a read error. V is TRBV20-1 and J is TRBJ1-1; D is possibly TRBD1 (6 bases). Germline V gene lookup returns CDR1 DFQATT and CDR2 SNEGSKA (reference sequence). CDR3 length equals 14 residues. The CDR3 loop is CSAPWGRRNTEALF. The CDR3 coding sequence is TGCAGTGCTCCGTGGGGGCGGCGGAACACTGAAGCTCTCTTT.

The chain joins TRBV7-3 to TRBJ2-1, with TRBD2 matching 10 bases. The DNA matches TRBJ2-5 better at its end, which makes the J call doubtful. The CDR3 totals 16 residues. Germline V gene lookup returns CDR1 SGHTA and CDR2 FQGTGA. The CDR3 DNA follows: TGTGCCAGCAGCTTAAATCCGCTAGCGGGGGAAGAGACCCAGTACTTC. It yields the protein CASSLNPLAGEETQYF.